This T cell receptor (beta chain) was sequenced for a study of cytomegalovirus exposure and HLA in healthy donors. The wider study: Membership in the Caucasian-associated ancestry cluster was found for 81% of nearly 400 genotyped donors.

Remarks on this clone: Its antigen is unidentified.

The primer mix had 60 Vbeta and 13 Jbeta primers. The table came from immunoSEQ multiplex PCR; TCRdb's copy has only in-frame clones and leaves some out. The sample comprises 95,000 or so clones, 81% of which are singletons, and less than 5% rests with the top ten. Study-level results: Later on, analysis showed that most CMV-associated TCR beta chains appeared to be HLA-restricted. Reports indicated that the classifier achieved high specificity and sensitivity in diagnosing cytomegalovirus status. Several of the most significant clusters were apparently associated with common viral pathogens in a later analysis.

The V and J ends lost 1 base and 7 bases respectively, with 25 bases between them. The CDR3 sequence is 18 residues long. Germline CDR1 and CDR2: MGHRA and YSYEKL. The chain has TRBV4-1 and TRBJ2-5; tentatively, D is TRBD1 (6 bases). The receptor was derived from an older woman in good health and CMV-seropositive. Sequences were obtained from PBMCs. The CDR3 protein is CASSQAQQGMPPKGTQYF. The CDR3 nucleotides are TGCGCCAGCAGCCAAGCTCAACAGGGAATGCCCCCCAAGGGGACCCAGTACTTC.